This T cell receptor (beta chain) originates from a study of T cells in Graves' hyperthyroidism and ophthalmopathy. This clonotype came up many times. Authors of the study amplified TCR beta CDR3 regions from RNA transcripts. RT-PCR in the first round (using the HTBI primer set) targeted the TCR CDR3. TCRdb re-called the multiplex PCR reads through MiXCR, storing one row per CDR3 protein. The table shows about 250,000 distinct CDR3 sequences, with over 20% occurring only once. The sequenced sample consisted of blood. This TCR derives from a woman aged 40 to 50 with Graves' ophthalmopathy.

The DNA for the CDR3 is TGTGCCAGCAGAGCAGATGGACATCCCTACGAGCAGTACTTC. This codes for CASRADGHPYEQYF. This chain joins TRBV28 and TRBJ2-7, with D perhaps TRBD1 (5 bases). V was clipped by 6 bases and J by 2 bases, with 14 bases between them. Germline V lookup: CDR1 MDHEN, CDR2 SYDVKM. This CDR3 region has 14 residues.